A single sample is the source of the 28 T cell receptor beta chains below, sequenced in a study of type 1 and type 2 diabetes patients. Amplification started from genomic DNA. A primer set of 30 forward and 13 reverse primers amplified the CDR3. Using its own MiXCR run on the multiplex PCR reads, TCRdb lists one record per CDR3 protein. The data hold a few hundred thousand distinct CDR3 sequences, with around 47% observed a single time. Sample: peripheral blood mononuclear cells (PBMCs). The origin of the receptors is a man aged 18 to 29 with type 2 diabetes.

This clonotype appeared once. Compared with germline, one end of the junction differs, possibly owing to a read error. The rearrangement links TRBV7-8 to TRBJ2-7, with D possibly matching TRBD2 (6 bases). Germline-derived CDR1 and CDR2 are SGHVS and FQNEAQ. CDR3 length: 15 residues. In nucleotides, the CDR3 is TGTGCCAGCAGCGCGGGACCGCTCAGCCTGGACGAGCGGTACTTC. Its translation is CASSAGPLSLDERYF.

This clonotype has a count of ten or more. The chain recombines TRBV4-3 with TRBJ1-6, with TRBD1 matching over 8 bases. CDR1 is LGHNA, CDR2 YSLEER, per germline. The CDR3 is made up of 18 amino acids. Trimming at V came to 2 bases and at J to 9 bases, leaving 15 bases not matched to a gene. CDR3 nucleotide sequence: TGCGCCAGCAGCCAACATCACCTCCAGGGGGCTTTACTTTCACCCCTCCACTTT. It codes for CASSQHHLQGALLSPLHF.

The table lists this clonotype with many counts. The CDR3: CASRRGQGRTGELFF. Here the CDR3 DNA reads TGTGCCAGCAGGCGCGGACAGGGGAGGACCGGGGAGCTGTTTTTT. The genes are TRBV2 and TRBJ2-2, with 9 bases matching TRBD1. V shed 6 bases, J shed 5 bases, and the junction held 7 bases outside the gene matches. This CDR3 contains 15 residues. Germline values: CDR1 SNHLY, CDR2 FYNNEI.

The rearrangement uses TRBV6-5 and TRBJ1-6; D gene ambiguous. Trimming removed 6 bases from V and 9 bases from J, with 18 bases in between. Germline V lookup: CDR1 MNHEY, CDR2 SVGAGI. This CDR3 spans 15 amino acids. CDR3 region: CASRHGFSEGSPLHF. CDR3 nucleotide sequence: TGTGCCAGCAGGCACGGCTTCTCGGAGGGTTCACCCCTCCACTTT.

On this clonotype itself: Possible read error: a much larger clone is one base away. The V gene is TRBV25-1, the J gene TRBJ2-3; weak D call: TRBD1 (7 bases). CDR1 is MGHDK, CDR2 SYGVNS, per germline. The CDR3 runs 12 residues. CDR3 region: CASSIRGDTQCF. The CDR3 DNA reads as TGTGCCAGCAGCATCAGGGGGGATACGCAGTGTTTT.

J is TRBJ2-5 and V is TRBV2; D unresolved. V was clipped by 5 bases and J by 0 bases, with 7 bases between them. The CDR3 covers 13 residues. The germline gives CDR1 SNHLY, CDR2 FYNNEI. CDR3 coding DNA: TGTGCCAGCAGTTTGCCCCACCAAGAGACCCAGTACTTC. Translated, it gives CASSLPHQETQYF.

This clonotype was counted between two and nine times. The chain combines TRBV20-1 with TRBJ2-7, with 7 positions matching TRBD1. This CDR3 is 15 amino acids long. The germline V gene has CDR1 DFQATT and CDR2 SNEGSKA (reference sequence). V shed 2 bases, J shed 0 bases, and the junction held 7 bases outside the gene matches. The CDR3 loop reads CSARSGQLISYEQYF. The DNA for the CDR3 is TGCAGTGCTAGATCGGGACAGTTGATCTCCTACGAGCAGTACTTC.

The J gene is TRBJ2-7, the V gene TRBV10-3; 9 positions match TRBD2. This CDR3 is 16 amino acids long. The germline V gene encodes CDR1 ENHRY and CDR2 SYGVKD. Trimming took 2 bases from V and 2 from J; bases not matched to a gene: 7. This CDR3 reads CAISEGLAGGPYEQYF. The CDR3, as DNA: TGTGCCATCAGTGAGGGTCTGGCGGGAGGGCCCTACGAGCAGTACTTC.

The chain carries TRBV19 and TRBJ1-2; D gene ambiguous. Germline lookup yields CDR1 LNHDA and CDR2 SQIVND (reference sequence). This CDR3 region has 13 residues. Trimming took off 4 bases at V and 6 bases at J, with 12 bases between the two ends. The CDR3 loop is CASSKGRLDGYTF. Here the CDR3 DNA reads TGTGCCAGTAGTAAGGGCAGGCTGGATGGCTACACCTTC.

The genes are TRBV6-1 and TRBJ1-6; D remains ambiguous. This CDR3 contains 16 residues. Deletions cut 2 bases from V and 0 bases from J, with 8 bases between. The germline V gene encodes CDR1 MNHNS and CDR2 SASEGT. The CDR3 DNA sequence: TGTGCCAGCAGTGAACAGGAGAGCTCCTATAATTCACCCCTCCACTTT. Its protein is CASSEQESSYNSPLHF.

V and J are TRBV19 and TRBJ1-1; 8 bases fit TRBD1. The CDR3 consists of 13 residues. The J segment lost 4 bases and the V segment lost 6 bases, leaving 4 bases of the junction unmatched. Per the germline V gene, CDR1 is LNHDA and CDR2 is SQIVND (reference sequence). The CDR3 reads CASRETGGTEAFF. CDR3 nucleotides: TGTGCCAGTAGGGAAACAGGGGGCACTGAAGCTTTCTTT.

V and J are TRBV27 and TRBJ2-7; tentative D call: TRBD1 (6 bases). The CDR3 is 14 amino acids. V was pared by 6 bases and J by 2 bases, with 14 bases between. Germline CDR1 and CDR2: MNHEY and SMNVEV (reference sequence). The CDR3 DNA sequence: TGTGCCAGCAGCCCGCGAGAGGGGGCCTACGAGCAGTACTTC. This translates into CASSPREGAYEQYF.

DNA for the CDR3: TGTGCCAGCAGCCGGTTGAGGGACACCGGGGAGCTGTTTTTT. Translating gives CASSRLRDTGELFF. The chain combines TRBV3-1 with TRBJ2-2; tentatively, D is TRBD2 (5 bases). Deletions cut 4 bases from V and 3 bases from J, with 9 bases between. Germline CDR1 reads LGHDT; CDR2 reads YNNKEL (reference sequence). There are 14 residues in the CDR3.

V and J are TRBV30 and TRBJ1-1; D remains unclear. V lost 5 bases, J lost 0 bases, and 16 bases lay in between. This CDR3 comprises 15 residues. The germline V gene has CDR1 GTSNPN and CDR2 SVGIG (reference sequence). CDR3 nucleotide sequence: TGTGCCTGGCTGGGCACCCGGGGAATGAACACTGAAGCTTTCTTT. Protein product: CAWLGTRGMNTEAFF.

The chain carries TRBV7-8 and TRBJ2-7; no definite D call. V dropped 0 bases and J dropped 0 bases, with 18 bases sitting between them. This CDR3 comprises 18 residues. Germline V lookup: CDR1 SGHVS, CDR2 FQNEAQ. The CDR3 loop reads CASSLALLRHQSSYEQYF. CDR3 bases: TGTGCCAGCAGCTTAGCGCTTCTAAGGCACCAGAGCTCCTACGAGCAGTACTTC.

This clonotype was seen a handful of times. The V and J genes are TRBV15 and TRBJ2-7; 7 positions agree with TRBD1. The ends lost 2 bases at V and 0 bases at J; junction bases unmatched: 4. Per germline, CDR1 LNHNV and CDR2 YYDKDF (reference sequence). This CDR3 region has 15 residues. As DNA, the CDR3 is TGTGCCACCAGCAGAACCCGACAGGGCTCCTACGAGCAGTACTTC. This gives the protein CATSRTRQGSYEQYF.

This clonotype came up a few times. The limits of the CDR3 on the DNA are not certain, so only TCRdb's listed CDR3 is given. The rearrangement joins TRBV7-2 to TRBJ2-5; the D segment call TRBD1 is taken from the table without a DNA check. Counting both end residues, the CDR3 totals 19 amino acids. Per germline, CDR1 SGHTA and CDR2 FQGNSA. CDR3 in amino acids: CASSFYICSPQRARETQYF.

This chain links TRBV7-8 with TRBJ2-1, with a possible D match to TRBD2 (5 bases). This CDR3 has 13 amino acids. Trimming stripped 1 base from V and 6 bases from J, with 7 bases between. The germline CDR1 and CDR2 sequences are SGHVS and FQNEAQ. The CDR3 DNA follows: TGTGCCAGCAGCTTAGGAGCGGCCAATGAGCAGTTCTTC. Encoded protein: CASSLGAANEQFF.

V is TRBV28 and J is TRBJ2-1; TRBD1 is a possible D gene (6 bases). The CDR3 is made up of 16 amino acids. Trimming left V 5 bases short and J 1 base short, with 15 bases between. CDR1 and CDR2 (germline): MDHEN, SYDVKM. CDR3 sequence: CASSPEGVPSYNEQFF. The DNA of the CDR3 is TGTGCCAGCAGTCCAGAGGGGGTCCCTTCCTACAATGAGCAGTTCTTC.

CDR3 region: CASSGQQGQPQHF. CDR3 nucleotides: TGTGCCAGCAGCGGACAGCAGGGTCAGCCCCAGCATTTT. The chain has TRBV7-2 and TRBJ1-5; the D gene is possibly TRBD1 (6 bases). The CDR3 length is 13 residues. Germline V CDR1 and CDR2: SGHTA, FQGNSA. V gave up 5 bases and J gave up 6 bases, with 11 bases separating them.

Note on this clonotype: This CDR3 fails to terminate in the conserved phenylalanine or tryptophan, so it likely reflects a read error. This chain connects TRBV19 to TRBJ1-2, with unresolved D. CDR3 length: 14 residues. Germline V gene data show CDR1 as LNHDA and CDR2 as SQIVND (reference sequence). Trimming left V 9 bases short and J 1 base short, with 15 bases between. This CDR3 reads CASISEGHNYGYTS. DNA for the CDR3: TGTGCCAGCATTTCGGAGGGCCATAACTATGGCTACACCTCC.

Of note for this clonotype: No conserved phenylalanine or tryptophan is present at the end of the CDR3, so a read error is the likely explanation. The chain links TRBV7-7 to TRBJ2-1, with 9 bases that match TRBD2. With 2 bases clipped from V and 0 bases from J, the junction kept 5 bases outside the gene matches. The CDR3 length is 17 residues. Germline assignment: CDR1 SSHAT and CDR2 FNYEAQ (reference sequence). This chain's CDR3 is CASSLTPSGTSYNEQFL. The CDR3 DNA follows: TGTGCCAGCAGCTTAACTCCTAGCGGGACCTCCTACAATGAGCAGTTCCTC.

The chain joins TRBV19 to TRBJ2-1, with TRBD2 matching over 7 bases. Germline CDR1 reads LNHDA; CDR2 reads SQIVND (reference sequence). Trimming took 7 bases from V and 2 from J; bases not matched to a gene: 14. This CDR3 contains 17 residues. The CDR3 loop is CASTPTNVAGAYNEQFF. The CDR3 DNA reads TGTGCCAGTACCCCCACAAACGTGGCGGGAGCCTACAATGAGCAGTTCTTC.

This clonotype was observed at least ten times. The chain links TRBV10-1 to TRBJ2-5, with D possibly matching TRBD1 (5 bases). V lost 2 bases and J 5 bases, leaving 9 bases between the germline ends. Germline assignment: CDR1 WNHNN and CDR2 SYGVQD (reference sequence). This CDR3 has 13 amino acids. The CDR3 loop reads CASSEKGLETQYF. The CDR3 nucleotides are TGCGCCAGCAGTGAGAAGGGGCTTGAGACCCAGTACTTC.

The chain recombines TRBV7-3 with TRBJ2-2; D is perhaps TRBD2 (5 bases). The CDR3 totals 14 residues. Trimming shortened V by 5 bases and J by 8 bases, and 15 bases separated the two germline ends. Germline lookup yields CDR1 SGHTA and CDR2 FQGTGA. The CDR3 DNA reads TGTGCCAGCAGCCGCCAGCGGTTCGGGGGGGAGCTGTTTTTT. This gives the protein CASSRQRFGGELFF.

This clonotype showed up many times. The J gene is TRBJ1-2, the V gene TRBV2; no clear D gene. There are 13 residues in the CDR3. Trimming took 10 bases from V and 3 from J, leaving 15 bases between them. Germline loops: CDR1 SNHLY, CDR2 FYNNEI. The CDR3 nucleotides read TGTGCCAATCAAACTCACGACTACTATGGCTACACCTTC. It codes for CANQTHDYYGYTF.

The V call is TRBV2, the J call TRBJ1-5; no firm D call. The V end lost 4 bases, the J end lost 1 base, and 8 bases lay between the germline ends. Germline lookup yields CDR1 SNHLY and CDR2 FYNNEI. There are 14 residues in the CDR3. The CDR3 reads CASSAEQSNQPQHF. As DNA, the CDR3 is TGTGCCAGCAGTGCGGAACAGAGCAATCAGCCCCAGCATTTT.

The CDR3 nucleotides read TGTGCCAGCAGTGAAGGGGACAACTACAATGAGCAGTTCTTC. This gives the protein CASSEGDNYNEQFF. This sequence joins TRBV6-1 and TRBJ2-1, with D perhaps matching TRBD1 (6 bases). Germline loops: CDR1 MNHNS, CDR2 SASEGT. This CDR3 contains 14 residues. Trimming took off 1 base at V and 3 bases at J, with 7 bases between the two ends.